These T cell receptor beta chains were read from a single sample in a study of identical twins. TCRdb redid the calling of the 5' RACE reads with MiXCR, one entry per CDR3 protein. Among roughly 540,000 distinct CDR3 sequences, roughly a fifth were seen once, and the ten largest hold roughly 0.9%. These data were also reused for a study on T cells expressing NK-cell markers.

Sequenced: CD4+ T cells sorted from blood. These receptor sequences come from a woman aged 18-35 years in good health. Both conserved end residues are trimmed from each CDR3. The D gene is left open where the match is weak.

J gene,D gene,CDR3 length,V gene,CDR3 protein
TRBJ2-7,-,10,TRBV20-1,SARGGVYEQY
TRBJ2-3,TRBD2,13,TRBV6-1,ASRGLAGVADTQY
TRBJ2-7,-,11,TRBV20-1,SARLGVEDEQY
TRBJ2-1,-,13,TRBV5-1,ASSRPPTASDEQF
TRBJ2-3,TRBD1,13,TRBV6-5,ASSYSQGAPDTQY
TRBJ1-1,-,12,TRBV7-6,ASSALGGRTEAF
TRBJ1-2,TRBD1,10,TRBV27,ASSVDRDGYT
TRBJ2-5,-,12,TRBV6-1,ASSDRTGGETQY
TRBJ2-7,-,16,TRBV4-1,ASSHATRPGASYYEQY
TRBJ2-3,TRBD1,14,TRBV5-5,ASSQGSTGATDTQY
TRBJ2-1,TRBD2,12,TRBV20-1,SARGRRGGNEQF
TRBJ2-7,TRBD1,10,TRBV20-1,SATDREHEQY
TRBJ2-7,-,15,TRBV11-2,ASSLDRLAGHPYEQY
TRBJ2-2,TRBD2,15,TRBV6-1,ASRTRASGGRTGELF
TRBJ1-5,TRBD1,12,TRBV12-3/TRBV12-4,AQHRDRVFQPQH
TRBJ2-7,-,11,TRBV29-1,SVDVAGRGEQY
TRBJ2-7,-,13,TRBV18,ASSPRKGMEDEQY
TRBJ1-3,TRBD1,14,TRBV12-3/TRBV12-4,ASSLGRDSSGNTIY
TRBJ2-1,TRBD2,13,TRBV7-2,ASSYSAGVYNEQF
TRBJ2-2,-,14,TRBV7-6,ASRSQGLFSTGELF
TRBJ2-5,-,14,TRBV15,ATSRSRLEWGETQY
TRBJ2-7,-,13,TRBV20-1,SARVGAGDLREQY